These T cell receptor beta chains were read from a single sample in a study of blood T cells in healthy people across ages. TCRdb called the 5' RACE reads again in MiXCR, with one record for every CDR3 protein. The data hold hundreds of thousands of distinct CDR3 sequences, with 24% observed a single time. The data were also submitted as part of a second study, on T cells of mothers and their children.

The sequencing input was blood. These receptors were obtained from a boy younger than 18 in good health. Each CDR3 is given with its conserved first and last residue. D genes are given only for firm matches. Clone sizes are given selectively: once, few, many, or a class where the clone is expanded.

J gene	V gene	clone size	D gene	CDR3 protein	CDR3 DNA
TRBJ1-5	TRBV3-1	few	NA	CASSRSIGTAQHF	TGTGCCAGCAGCCGCTCAATCGGGACCGCCCAGCATTTT
TRBJ1-5	TRBV4-3	NA	NA	CASSPRRDTQPQHF	TGCGCCAGCAGCCCCCGAAGGGATACTCAGCCCCAGCATTTT
TRBJ1-2	TRBV2	NA	NA	CASSEESGVVYGYTF	TGTGCCAGCAGTGAAGAGTCCGGGGTCGTCTATGGCTACACCTTC
TRBJ2-4	TRBV20-1	NA	NA	CSARPGGIAKNIQYF	TGCAGTGCCAGACCAGGGGGGATAGCCAAAAACATTCAGTACTTC
TRBJ2-2	TRBV27	few	NA	CASNTLDRFPGELFF	TGTGCCAGCAATACCTTGGACAGATTCCCCGGGGAGCTGTTTTTT
TRBJ2-6	TRBV6-4	few	TRBD1	CASSEEGQGGANVLTF	TGTGCCAGCAGTGAGGAGGGACAGGGTGGGGCCAACGTCCTGACTTTC
TRBJ2-5	TRBV6-5	NA	NA	CASSYGTLQETQYF	TGTGCCAGCAGTTACGGGACGCTCCAAGAGACCCAGTACTTC
TRBJ1-1	TRBV20-1	NA	NA	CSARALGGDTEAFF	TGCAGTGCTAGAGCCCTGGGGGGGGACACTGAAGCTTTCTTT
TRBJ1-3	TRBV10-3	NA	NA	CAIRDTGLINTIYF	TGTGCCATCAGAGATACAGGGTTGATAAACACCATATATTTT
TRBJ1-4	TRBV28	NA	NA	CASSLIVEDNEKLFF	TGTGCCAGCAGTTTGATCGTGGAGGATAATGAAAAACTGTTTTTT
TRBJ1-1	TRBV29-1	few	TRBD1	CSGDSGYTEAFF	TGCAGCGGGGACAGCGGGTACACTGAAGCTTTCTTT
TRBJ2-4	TRBV20-1	NA	TRBD1	CSARKQGAKNIQYF	TGCAGTGCTAGAAAACAGGGGGCCAAAAACATTCAGTACTTC
TRBJ2-7	TRBV5-1	NA	NA	CASSVRQDSSYEQYF	TGCGCCAGCAGCGTCAGACAGGATAGCTCCTACGAGCAGTACTTC
TRBJ2-4	TRBV5-1	NA	NA	CASSLSQGYQNIQYF	TGCGCCAGCAGCTTATCCCAGGGGTACCAAAACATTCAGTACTTC
TRBJ1-4	TRBV6-5	NA	TRBD1	CASSYHTGAEGEKLFF	TGTGCCAGCAGTTATCATACAGGGGCCGAGGGTGAAAAACTGTTTTTT
TRBJ2-5	TRBV28	few	NA	CASSRPSETQYF	TGTGCCAGCAGCCGCCCGTCAGAGACCCAGTACTTC
TRBJ2-7	TRBV20-1	few	TRBD1	CSARDTPGQSYELEYF	TGCAGTGCTAGAGATACCCCGGGACAGTCTTACGAGCTTGAGTACTTC
TRBJ2-3	TRBV20-1	NA	NA	CSARDLGQITDTQYF	TGCAGTGCTAGAGATCTCGGGCAGATCACAGATACGCAGTATTTT
TRBJ2-1	TRBV5-1	NA	TRBD2	CASSLEAGRSYNEQFF	TGCGCCAGCAGCTTGGAAGCGGGAAGATCCTACAATGAGCAGTTCTTC
TRBJ2-5	TRBV7-9	NA	TRBD1	CASSPGTGGAETQYF	TGTGCCAGCAGCCCCGGGACAGGGGGTGCAGAGACCCAGTACTTC
TRBJ1-1	TRBV6-2/TRBV6-3	NA	NA	CASSFALENPRGFF	TGTGCCAGCAGTTTCGCTTTAGAAAACCCAAGGGGTTTCTTT
TRBJ1-1	TRBV28	few	NA	CASSLWGDPNTEAFF	TGTGCCAGCAGTTTATGGGGGGACCCGAACACTGAAGCTTTCTTT
TRBJ1-3	TRBV20-1	few	NA	CSIIQGTGNTIYF	TGCAGTATAATACAGGGAACTGGAAACACCATATATTTT
TRBJ2-7	TRBV14	few	TRBD2	CASSFRAGASEQYF	TGTGCCAGCAGCTTTCGAGCGGGAGCGTCCGAGCAGTACTTC
TRBJ2-5	TRBV20-1	NA	NA	CSAQGGGVETQYF	TGCAGTGCCCAGGGGGGGGGCGTGGAGACCCAGTACTTC
TRBJ2-4	TRBV14	once	NA	CASSQALQGGKYF	TGTGCCAGCAGCCAAGCTCTCCAGGGAGGAAAGTACTTC
TRBJ2-5	TRBV7-2	few	NA	CASSYGGHGETQYF	TGTGCCAGCAGCTACGGGGGTCATGGGGAGACCCAGTACTTC
TRBJ2-7	TRBV5-6	NA	TRBD1	CASSLPGQGLRGDEQYF	TGTGCCAGCAGCCTACCGGGACAGGGGCTCCGTGGCGACGAGCAGTACTTC
TRBJ1-2	TRBV20-1	NA	NA	CSAGGGRANYGYTF	TGCAGTGCTGGGGGGGGCAGGGCTAACTATGGCTACACCTTC
TRBJ2-3	TRBV20-1	many	TRBD2	CSARVTPGTSGGTDTQYF	TGCAGTGCTAGAGTCACTCCCGGGACTAGCGGGGGCACAGATACGCAGTATTTT
TRBJ1-2	TRBV4-2	NA	NA	CASSQGGAQTYGYTF	TGTGCCAGCAGCCAAGGAGGAGCGCAGACCTATGGCTACACCTTC
TRBJ2-7	TRBV7-2	few	TRBD2	CASSLAGRLAGYEQYF	TGTGCCAGCAGCTTAGCCGGGAGACTAGCGGGGTACGAGCAGTACTTC
TRBJ2-1	TRBV12-3/TRBV12-4	NA	NA	CASGDGGPDGGQFF	TGTGCCAGTGGGGATGGGGGGCCCGATGGTGGGCAGTTCTTC
TRBJ2-1	TRBV4-3	few	TRBD1	CASSQEEDRSYNEHFF	TGCGCCAGCAGCCAAGAGGAGGACAGGTCCTACAATGAGCACTTCTTC
TRBJ1-4	TRBV11-2	NA	NA	CASSGWGDEKLFF	TGTGCCAGCAGCGGGTGGGGGGATGAAAAACTGTTTTTT
TRBJ2-7	TRBV20-1	NA	NA	CSASHSQAISYEQYF	TGCAGTGCTAGTCACTCACAGGCGATCTCCTACGAGCAGTACTTC
TRBJ2-7	TRBV28	few	TRBD1	CASRPRDRVSEQYF	TGTGCCAGCAGACCCCGGGACAGGGTCTCCGAGCAGTACTTC
TRBJ2-5	TRBV6-5	few	TRBD1	CASSLTGVGETQYF	TGTGCCAGCAGTTTAACAGGGGTGGGAGAGACCCAGTACTTC
TRBJ2-3	TRBV5-5	few	NA	CASSTRRVGDTQYF	TGTGCCAGCAGCACCCGGCGGGTAGGAGATACGCAGTATTTT
TRBJ2-7	TRBV4-2	NA	NA	CASSQEEQGAYEQYF	TGTGCCAGCAGCCAAGAGGAGCAGGGAGCCTACGAGCAGTACTTC
TRBJ2-3	TRBV6-2/TRBV6-3	few	NA	CASTDRTSDTQYF	TGTGCCAGCACCGACAGGACCTCAGATACGCAGTATTTT
TRBJ2-6	TRBV29-1	NA	NA	CSVAHAGGSGANVLTF	TGCAGCGTTGCCCATGCTGGGGGATCTGGGGCCAACGTCCTGACTTTC
TRBJ1-5	TRBV7-9	few	NA	CASSLDRVGNQPQHF	TGTGCCAGCAGCTTAGACAGGGTAGGCAATCAGCCCCAGCATTTT
TRBJ2-5	TRBV25-1	few	TRBD1	CASSGGQGPETQYF	TGTGCCAGCAGTGGGGGACAGGGTCCGGAGACCCAGTACTTC
TRBJ2-7	TRBV11-1	NA	NA	CASSPLRTKREQYF	TGTGCCAGCAGCCCTCTCCGGACTAAGCGGGAGCAGTACTTC
TRBJ2-7	TRBV28	NA	TRBD1	CASSIPAGAGGIDEQYF	TGTGCCAGCAGTATACCGGCCGGGGCAGGGGGCATAGACGAGCAGTACTTC
TRBJ2-5	TRBV28	NA	TRBD2	CASSLPLKREGIQETQYF	TGTGCCAGCAGTTTGCCCCTCAAGCGGGAGGGGATCCAAGAGACCCAGTACTTC